The 2 T cell receptor beta chains in this list originate from one sample, sequenced in a study of OX40 agonist ivuxolimab in advanced cancers. Assay: immunoSEQ multiplex PCR; the TCRdb copy retains only in-frame clones and omits some. The sample has tens of thousands of clones; roughly 90% are singletons. The input for sequencing was CD4+ or CD8+ T cells sorted from blood, taken in a trial of the OX40 agonist ivuxolimab. The receptors were gathered from an adult with an advanced solid tumor such as melanoma, head and neck, liver or kidney cancer.

The chain recombines TRBV7-3 with TRBJ1-1; D may be TRBD1 (5 bases). The CDR3 has 13 amino acids. CDR1 is SGHTA, CDR2 FQGTGA, per germline. Trimming cost V 5 bases and J 1 base, with 8 bases left between them. The CDR3 DNA follows: TGTGCCAGCAGCCGACAGCAGAACACTGAAGCTTTCTTT. It encodes CASSRQQNTEAFF. Filled out from reference TRBV7-3 and TRBJ1-1, the complete variable domain reads GAGVSQTPSNKVTEKGKYVELRCDPISGHTALYWYRQSLGQGPEFLIYFQGTGAADDSGLPNDRFFAVRPEGSVSTLKIQRTERGDSAVYLCASSRQQNTEAFFGQGTRLTVV.

The V call is TRBV7-2, the J call TRBJ2-7; D is perhaps TRBD1 (5 bases). Trimming took 1 base from V and 6 from J, leaving 16 bases between them. Germline V gives CDR1 SGHTA, CDR2 FQGNSA. The CDR3 covers 15 residues. CDR3 amino acids: CASSLGGRDVVEQYF. CDR3 nucleotide sequence: TGTGCCAGCAGCTTAGGTGGCAGGGATGTGGTCGAGCAGTACTTC.